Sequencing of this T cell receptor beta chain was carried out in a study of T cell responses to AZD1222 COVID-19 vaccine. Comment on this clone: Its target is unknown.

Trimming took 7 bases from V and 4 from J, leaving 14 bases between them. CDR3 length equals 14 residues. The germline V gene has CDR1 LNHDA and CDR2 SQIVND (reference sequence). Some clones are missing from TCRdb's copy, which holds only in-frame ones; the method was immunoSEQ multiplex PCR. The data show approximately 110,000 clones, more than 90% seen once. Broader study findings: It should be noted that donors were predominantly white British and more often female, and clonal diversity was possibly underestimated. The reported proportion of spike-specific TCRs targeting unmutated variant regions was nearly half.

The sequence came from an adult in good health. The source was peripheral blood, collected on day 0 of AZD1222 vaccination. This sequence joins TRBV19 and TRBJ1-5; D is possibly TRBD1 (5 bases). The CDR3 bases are TGTGCCAGTAAAGCCGGGGCCGGGAATCAGCCCCAGCATTTT. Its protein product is CASKAGAGNQPQHF.